Below are 31 T cell receptor beta chains sequenced from a single sample in a study of early T cells in non-severe SARS-CoV-2 infection. TCRdb used MiXCR to reprocess the 5' RACE reads, holding one entry per CDR3 protein. The sample consists of some 26,000 distinct CDR3 sequences, 3.5% to 4.5% of them appearing once. Source material: whole blood. The source of these receptors is an adult who was a healthcare worker with PCR-confirmed SARS-CoV-2 infection or an uninfected control (not recorded which).

This clonotype has a count of ten or more. The chain has TRBV18 and TRBJ2-3; D not resolved. Trimming cost V 3 bases and J 0 bases, with 7 bases left between them. Germline V gene data show CDR1 as KGHSH and CDR2 as LQKENI. This CDR3 has 14 residues. CDR3 DNA sequence: TGTGCCAGCTCACCTCCAGCTAGCACAGATACGCAGTATTTT. This gives the protein CASSPPASTDTQYF.

This clonotype occurred many times. The chain has TRBV28 and TRBJ1-4, with D possibly matching TRBD1 (5 bases). The germline V and J ends were trimmed by 7 bases and 1 base, with 16 bases remaining between them. CDR1 and CDR2 from the germline V gene are MDHEN and SYDVKM. The CDR3 consists of 16 residues. The CDR3 loop is CASTARDGLTNEKLFF. CDR3 DNA sequence: TGTGCCAGCACCGCCCGGGACGGTTTAACTAATGAAAAACTGTTTTTT.

This clonotype was detected ten times or more. The chain is built from TRBV7-2 and TRBJ2-3; 10 nucleotides align to TRBD1. With V trimmed by 5 bases and J by 3 bases, 5 bases remained unmatched. The CDR3 spans 15 residues. Per the germline V gene, CDR1 is SGHTA and CDR2 is FQGNSA. The DNA of the CDR3 is TGTGCCAGCAGCCCAGGACAGGGGGTAACAGATACGCAGTATTTT. Translated, it gives CASSPGQGVTDTQYF.

This clonotype was seen at least ten times. V and J are TRBV9 and TRBJ2-5; TRBD2 matches 12 bases. The CDR3 covers 16 residues. V shed 4 bases, J shed 5 bases, and the junction held 9 bases outside the gene matches. Germline-derived CDR1 and CDR2 are SGDLS and YYNGEE. Written as DNA, the CDR3 is TGTGCCAGCAGCCCTAGCGGGGGGGCCATTCGGGAGACCCAGTACTTC. Protein sequence: CASSPSGGAIRETQYF.

This clonotype was counted at least ten times. In nucleotides, the CDR3 is TGTGCCAGCAGCAAAGGGTCTCCGAACACTGAAGCTTTCTTT. This translates into CASSKGSPNTEAFF. The V call is TRBV11-3, the J call TRBJ1-1; D is unresolved. V was trimmed by 5 bases and J by 1 base, leaving 11 bases between them. The germline gives CDR1 SGHNT, CDR2 YENEEA. This CDR3 has 14 amino acids.

This clonotype has at least ten counts. The V call is TRBV28, the J call TRBJ1-6, with D perhaps TRBD1 (5 bases). The length of the CDR3 is 15 residues. CDR1 is MDHEN and CDR2 is SYDVKM in the germline V gene. With 4 bases removed from V and 0 bases from J, the gap between germline ends came to 7 bases. CDR3 bases: TGTGCCAGCAGTTCCGGGGGCTCCTATAATTCACCCCTCCACTTT. Encoded protein: CASSSGGSYNSPLHF. Based on the CDR3 plus reference TRBV28 and TRBJ1-6, the full variable domain is DVKVTQSSRYLVKRTGEKVFLECVQDMDHENMFWYRQDPGLGLRLIYFSYDVKMKEKGDIPEGYSVSREKKERFSLILESASTNQTSMYLCASSSGGSYNSPLHFGNGTRLTVT.

This clonotype was found many times. V is TRBV25-1 and J is TRBJ1-4, with a weak D call TRBD1 (6 bases). Germline loops: CDR1 MGHDK, CDR2 SYGVNS. This CDR3 spans 14 amino acids. Trimming stripped 4 bases from V and 8 bases from J, with 14 bases between. This chain's CDR3 is CASSGQGRWEKLFF. The CDR3 nucleotides are TGTGCCAGCAGTGGCCAGGGGAGATGGGAAAAACTGTTTTTT.

This clonotype was recorded at least ten times. The CDR3 reads CSARDGRCYNTGELFF. CDR3 nucleotide sequence: TGCAGTGCTAGAGATGGGAGGTGCTATAACACCGGGGAGCTGTTTTTT. The rearrangement links TRBV20-1 to TRBJ2-2; maybe TRBD2 (6 bases). This CDR3 is 16 amino acids long. The germline CDR1 and CDR2 sequences are DFQATT and SNEGSKA (reference sequence). V was clipped by 0 bases and J by 2 bases, with 13 bases between them.

There are many counts of this clonotype. This sequence joins TRBV30 and TRBJ2-3; 8 bases agree with TRBD2. V gave up 1 base and J gave up 2 bases; unmatched junction bases: 8. Germline CDR1 is GTSNPN and CDR2 is SVGIG (reference sequence). CDR3 length equals 16 residues. Written as DNA, the CDR3 is TGTGCCTGGAGTGAGACGGGACTAGGGTACACAGATACGCAGTATTTT. It codes for CAWSETGLGYTDTQYF.

This clonotype was counted many times. The chain carries TRBV18 and TRBJ2-5; 13 nucleotides agree with TRBD2. V was pared by 3 bases and J by 4 bases, with 5 bases of the junction left unmatched. CDR3 length: 16 amino acids. Germline V gene sequence: CDR1 KGHSH, CDR2 LQKENI. The DNA of the CDR3 is TGTGCCAGCTCACCTCGACGGACTAGCGGGGGAGAGACCCAGTACTTC. Protein product: CASSPRRTSGGETQYF.

This clonotype was detected ten times or more. This chain uses TRBV18 with TRBJ1-6; D remains ambiguous. Germline-derived CDR1 and CDR2 are KGHSH and LQKENI. This CDR3 has 14 amino acids. V lost 6 bases to trimming and J lost 5 bases, with 11 bases between them. The CDR3, as DNA: TGTGCCAGCTCCCTGACGCCCAATAATTCACCCCTCCACTTT. It yields the protein CASSLTPNNSPLHF.

The V call is TRBV28, the J call TRBJ2-1; TRBD1 matches at 7 bases. The V gene's germline CDR1 is MDHEN and CDR2 SYDVKM. The CDR3 consists of 15 residues. Unmatched junction bases numbered 4, after V lost 3 bases and J lost 2 bases. CDR3 DNA: TGTGCCAGCAGTTTTTGGCAGGGGGCCTACAATGAGCAGTTCTTC. This codes for CASSFWQGAYNEQFF. The full variable domain, its missing parts supplied by reference TRBV28 and TRBJ2-1, is DVKVTQSSRYLVKRTGEKVFLECVQDMDHENMFWYRQDPGLGLRLIYFSYDVKMKEKGDIPEGYSVSREKKERFSLILESASTNQTSMYLCASSFWQGAYNEQFFGPGTRLTVL.

This clonotype was recorded many times. The chain recombines TRBV12-3 or TRBV12-4 with TRBJ2-3, with D possibly TRBD2 on 6 matching bases. This CDR3 is built from 15 residues. V lost 3 bases and J 2 bases, leaving 12 bases between the germline ends. CDR3 coding DNA: TGTGCCAGCAGTTTGATTGCGGGGACCACAGATACGCAGTATTTT. It is translated as CASSLIAGTTDTQYF.

This clonotype rates as medium-sized. The chain combines TRBV3-1 with TRBJ1-2, with D unclear. The V end lost 7 bases, the J end lost 2 bases, and 11 bases lay between the germline ends. The CDR3 totals 13 residues. In germline, CDR1 is LGHDT, CDR2 YNNKEL (reference sequence). In nucleotides, the CDR3 is TGTGCCAGCACAGGAGCCCTAAACTATGGCTACACCTTC. Its translation is CASTGALNYGYTF.

This clonotype was seen many times. The chain recombines TRBV6-6 with TRBJ1-6; 11 nucleotides line up with TRBD1. J gave up 8 bases and V 4 bases, and 16 bases lay outside the gene matches. The CDR3 runs to 19 residues. Germline values: CDR1 MNHNY, CDR2 SVGAGI (reference sequence). This CDR3 is CASSSRTGGARSEYSPLHF. Here the CDR3 DNA reads TGTGCCAGCAGTTCACGGACAGGGGGCGCAAGGTCAGAGTATTCACCCCTCCACTTT.

This clonotype was found many times. The rearrangement uses TRBV28 and TRBJ2-2, with 7 bases matching TRBD2. In germline, CDR1 is MDHEN, CDR2 SYDVKM. This CDR3 has 17 amino acids. With 8 bases clipped from V and 0 bases from J, the junction kept 12 bases outside the gene matches. CDR3 loop: CASGRGVWGSNTGELFF. CDR3 nucleotide sequence: TGTGCCAGCGGCCGGGGGGTGTGGGGATCGAACACCGGGGAGCTGTTTTTT.

This clonotype has a count of ten or more. The chain carries TRBV12-3 or TRBV12-4 and TRBJ2-7; no definite D call. Trimming took 6 bases from V and 0 from J, leaving 9 bases between them. The CDR3 has 13 residues. The CDR3 DNA reads TGTGCCAGCAGCCTCTCCCGCTCCTACGAGCAGTACTTC. Its translation is CASSLSRSYEQYF.

This clonotype appeared many times. The chain uses TRBV4-1 and TRBJ1-3; D unresolved. The germline V gene has CDR1 MGHRA and CDR2 YSYEKL. The CDR3 totals 16 residues. V lost 0 bases and J lost 0, with 9 bases in between. CDR3 DNA sequence: TGCGCCAGCAGCCAAGAGCTGGCGCGCTCTGGAAACACCATATATTTT. This translates into CASSQELARSGNTIYF.

This clonotype was observed a few times. The J gene is TRBJ2-7, the V gene TRBV24-1; 13 bases are a match to TRBD2. With 3 bases clipped from V and 2 bases from J, the junction kept 0 bases outside the gene matches. The CDR3 runs to 15 residues. The germline V gene has CDR1 KGHDR and CDR2 SFDVKD. The CDR3 protein is CATSDTSGGAYEQYF. CDR3 in DNA: TGTGCCACCAGTGATACTAGCGGGGGGGCCTACGAGCAGTACTTC.

This clonotype was found many times. This sequence joins TRBV11-2 and TRBJ2-5; 7 nucleotides agree with TRBD1. This CDR3 contains 15 residues. Germline lookup yields CDR1 SGHAT and CDR2 FQNNGV. V trimming: 3 bases; J trimming: 1 base; junction bases outside the gene matches: 5. The CDR3 is CASSLNRGTQETQYF. The CDR3 bases are TGTGCCAGCAGCTTGAACAGGGGCACCCAAGAGACCCAGTACTTC.

This clonotype was observed at least ten times. The J gene is TRBJ2-7, the V gene TRBV4-3; D gene uncertain. Looked up from germline, CDR1 is LGHNA and CDR2 is YSLEER. The CDR3 covers 13 residues. The V end was cut by 1 base, the J end by 2 bases, with 6 bases between. CDR3: CASSQGRAYEQYF. The DNA of the CDR3 is TGCGCCAGCAGCCAAGGAAGAGCCTACGAGCAGTACTTC.

This clonotype was seen only a few times. The rearrangement joins TRBV10-3 to TRBJ2-1; D is unclear. CDR1 ENHRY and CDR2 SYGVKD come from the germline V gene. Trimming pared 2 bases from V and 9 bases from J, leaving 8 bases between. The CDR3 runs 12 residues. The CDR3 DNA reads as TGTGCCATCAGTGAGATACCGAGTGAGCAGTTCTTC. Amino acid sequence: CAISEIPSEQFF.

This clonotype was picked up many times. The chain carries TRBV7-9 and TRBJ2-3, with 8 bases aligning to TRBD2. Losses at the gene ends were 5 bases for V and 3 bases for J; bases not matched to a gene: 1. The CDR3 runs 13 residues. The germline gives CDR1 SEHNR, CDR2 FQNEAQ (reference sequence). The CDR3: CASSRLATDTQYF. For the CDR3, the DNA is TGTGCCAGCAGCAGACTAGCGACAGATACGCAGTATTTT.

This clonotype has at least ten counts. This chain uses TRBV20-1 with TRBJ2-5; D unresolved. The CDR3 is 14 residues long. V gave up 0 bases and J gave up 5 bases, with 13 bases separating them. Germline V gene sequence: CDR1 DFQATT, CDR2 SNEGSKA (reference sequence). The CDR3 loop is CSARDLRGRETQYF. For the CDR3, the DNA is TGCAGTGCTAGAGATCTGAGAGGACGGGAGACCCAGTACTTC.

This clonotype has ten or more counts. The chain uses TRBV3-1 and TRBJ2-7; D possibly uses TRBD1 or TRBD2 (5 bases each). V shed 0 bases and J shed 2 bases, with 11 bases lying between them. The CDR3 has 15 residues. Germline V CDR1 and CDR2: LGHDT, YNNKEL (reference sequence). The CDR3 nucleotides read TGTGCCAGCAGCCAAGAGCCGGGACGGACCTACGAGCAGTACTTC. The encoded protein is CASSQEPGRTYEQYF.

This clonotype was counted many times. The V gene is TRBV6-2 or TRBV6-3, the J gene TRBJ2-1, with TRBD2 as a possible D gene (6 bases). V lost 7 bases, J lost 0 bases, and 10 bases lay in between. Germline loops: CDR1 MNHEY, CDR2 SVGEGT. The CDR3 is made up of 14 amino acids. CDR3 protein: CASNVAASYNEQFF. In DNA, the CDR3 is TGTGCCAGCAATGTAGCGGCCTCCTACAATGAGCAGTTCTTC.

This clonotype was recorded many times. This chain uses TRBV10-3 with TRBJ2-1, with D possibly being TRBD1 (5 bases). Germline loops: CDR1 ENHRY, CDR2 SYGVKD. This CDR3 region has 14 residues. V gave up 1 base and J gave up 3 bases, with 7 bases separating them. Written as DNA, the CDR3 is TGTGCCATCAGTGAGTTACAGGACTACAATGAGCAGTTCTTC. Amino acids: CAISELQDYNEQFF.

Within the sample, this clonotype is medium-sized. This chain uses TRBV15 with TRBJ2-3; a possible D gene is TRBD1 (5 bases). Germline lookup yields CDR1 LNHNV and CDR2 YYDKDF (reference sequence). The CDR3 length is 14 residues. The V end lost 0 bases, the J end lost 4 bases, and 8 bases lay between the germline ends. The CDR3 reads CATSRDRVSDTQYF. The CDR3 coding sequence is TGTGCCACCAGCAGAGACAGGGTCTCAGATACGCAGTATTTT.

This clonotype showed up just a few times. The V gene is TRBV27, the J gene TRBJ2-1, with TRBD1 matching 8 bases. Germline V gene sequence: CDR1 MNHEY, CDR2 SMNVEV (reference sequence). CDR3 length: 14 amino acids. Trimming cost V 5 bases and J 6 bases; bases outside gene matches: 6. CDR3 sequence (DNA): TGTGCCAGCAGTGGCGCAGGGGGCCGCAATGAGCAGTTCTTC. Translating gives CASSGAGGRNEQFF.

This clonotype was observed many times. The chain has TRBV20-1 and TRBJ1-3; D is perhaps TRBD1 (5 bases). The germline gives CDR1 DFQATT, CDR2 SNEGSKA (reference sequence). V was cut by 6 bases and J by 8 bases, with 11 bases left in between. This CDR3 has 11 residues. Written as DNA, the CDR3 is TGCAGTGCACCAGGAGGGGACACCATATATTTT. Translated: CSAPGGDTIYF.

This clonotype was seen at least ten times. This chain connects TRBV7-3 to TRBJ1-1, with no clear D. V lost 3 bases and J lost 2, with 7 bases in between. The CDR3 covers 13 residues. CDR1 and CDR2 (germline): SGHTA, FQGTGA. Here the CDR3 reads CASSFQANTEAFF. The CDR3, as DNA: TGTGCCAGCAGCTTCCAAGCCAACACTGAAGCTTTCTTT.